The 11 T cell receptor beta chains presented below share a single source sample, sequenced in a study of beta chain features in type 1 diabetes. Study outcomes and limitations: Type 1 diabetes patients had TCRB CDR3s that were shorter (moderately but significantly so) in all four CD4+ subsets.

Reverse transcription of all isolated RNA meant that expressed TCRB transcripts were sequenced. TCRdb keeps only in-frame clones here, not all; method: immunoSEQ multiplex PCR. The table includes about 230,000 clones, 16% detected once. These TCRs are of unknown antigen specificity. Sequencing input: naive CD4+ T cells from blood. The source of these receptors is a man aged 30-40 years with type 1 diabetes.

The chain couples TRBV10-3 to TRBJ1-1; no reliable D call. The CDR3 consists of 12 residues. V dropped 2 bases and J dropped 6 bases, with 7 bases sitting between them. Germline CDR1 ENHRY, CDR2 SYGVKD. The CDR3 region has the DNA TGTGCCATCAGTGAGAGATTTCCTGAAGCTTTCTTT. This translates into CAISERFPEAFF.

This chain links TRBV6-5 with TRBJ2-6, with a weak D call TRBD2 (5 bases). The CDR3 has 14 residues. Per germline, CDR1 MNHEY and CDR2 SVGAGI. The germline V and J ends were trimmed by 9 bases and 4 bases, with 13 bases remaining between them. As DNA, the CDR3 is TGTGCCAGTCGGGGAGTTCCCGGGGCCAACGTCCTGACTTTC. It is translated as CASRGVPGANVLTF.

This clone was seen a handful of times. V gene TRBV11-2 combines with J gene TRBJ2-4; D unresolved. V was pared by 5 bases and J by 0 bases, with 14 bases between. This CDR3 is built from 16 residues. Germline V lookup: CDR1 SGHAT, CDR2 FQNNGV. The CDR3 here is CASSARTELAKNIQYF. DNA for the CDR3: TGTGCCAGCAGCGCGAGGACGGAGCTAGCCAAAAACATTCAGTACTTC.

The gene calls are TRBV28 and TRBJ2-1, with 10 bases matching TRBD2. Trimming removed 2 bases from V and 4 bases from J; junction bases left unmatched: 5. Germline loops: CDR1 MDHEN, CDR2 SYDVKM. The CDR3 has 16 residues. CDR3 in DNA: TGTGCCAGCAGTTTAGAAGCGGGAGGGCTATACAATGAGCAGTTCTTC. Its protein product is CASSLEAGGLYNEQFF.

V and J are TRBV7-8 and TRBJ2-1; D is unresolved. V gave up 5 bases and J gave up 5 bases, with 7 bases separating them. Germline V lookup: CDR1 SGHVS, CDR2 FQNEAQ. The CDR3 sequence is 12 residues long. CDR3 loop: CASSPVDNEQFF. CDR3 nucleotide sequence: TGTGCCAGCAGCCCCGTGGACAATGAGCAGTTCTTC.

V gene TRBV6-6 combines with J gene TRBJ2-6; either TRBD1 or TRBD2 may fit D (6 bases each). The CDR3 runs to 16 residues. V was cut by 5 bases and J by 3 bases, with 14 bases left in between. Germline CDR1 and CDR2: MNHNY and SVGAGI (reference sequence). The CDR3 reads CASSRGRNVGANVLTF. CDR3 coding DNA: TGTGCCAGCAGTCGGGGGCGAAACGTTGGGGCCAACGTCCTGACTTTC.

This clone came up a few times. The chain combines TRBV2 with TRBJ2-7; perhaps TRBD1 as D (6 bases). Germline V lookup: CDR1 SNHLY, CDR2 FYNNEI. V was pared by 6 bases and J by 2 bases, with 11 bases between. This CDR3 region has 13 residues. The CDR3 loop reads CASRNREPYEQYF. CDR3 DNA: TGTGCCAGCAGAAACAGGGAACCCTACGAGCAGTACTTC.

This chain uses TRBV30 with TRBJ1-1; D call uncertain. From germline, CDR1 is GTSNPN and CDR2 SVGIG (reference sequence). Trimming shortened V by 6 bases and J by 0 bases, and 11 bases separated the two germline ends. This CDR3 has 13 amino acids. The CDR3 here is CACTQRLNTEAFF. CDR3 nucleotide sequence: TGTGCCTGTACCCAACGACTGAACACTGAAGCTTTCTTT.

The table lists this clone with a few counts. The chain recombines TRBV5-1 with TRBJ2-1; the match to TRBD2 covers 10 bases. Germline loops: CDR1 SGHRS, CDR2 YFSETQ. V was pared by 0 bases and J by 13 bases, with 4 bases of the junction left unmatched. The length of the CDR3 is 13 residues. CDR3 nucleotide sequence: TGCGCCAGCAGCTTGGGAGCTAGCGGGAGTCAGTTCTTC. Its protein product is CASSLGASGSQFF.

This clone came up a few times. J is TRBJ2-4 and V is TRBV6-1, with a possible D match to TRBD2 (6 bases). Germline V gene lookup returns CDR1 MNHNS and CDR2 SASEGT. The CDR3 has 14 amino acids. V lost 6 bases and J 7 bases, leaving 16 bases between the germline ends. The CDR3 bases are TGTGCCAGCAGCCTGTTGGGACTTCCCAACATTCAGTACTTC. It encodes CASSLLGLPNIQYF.

This clone was found a few times. Other nucleotide sequences in the sample specify the same CDR3. The chain carries TRBV29-1 and TRBJ2-1, with 7 bases that match TRBD1. V trimming: 6 bases; J trimming: 0 bases; junction bases outside the gene matches: 5. The CDR3 sequence is 14 residues long. Germline V gene lookup returns CDR1 SQVTM and CDR2 ANQGSEA. The CDR3 here is CSVRGLSSYNEQFF. CDR3 nucleotides: TGCAGCGTGAGGGGGCTCAGCTCCTACAATGAGCAGTTCTTC.